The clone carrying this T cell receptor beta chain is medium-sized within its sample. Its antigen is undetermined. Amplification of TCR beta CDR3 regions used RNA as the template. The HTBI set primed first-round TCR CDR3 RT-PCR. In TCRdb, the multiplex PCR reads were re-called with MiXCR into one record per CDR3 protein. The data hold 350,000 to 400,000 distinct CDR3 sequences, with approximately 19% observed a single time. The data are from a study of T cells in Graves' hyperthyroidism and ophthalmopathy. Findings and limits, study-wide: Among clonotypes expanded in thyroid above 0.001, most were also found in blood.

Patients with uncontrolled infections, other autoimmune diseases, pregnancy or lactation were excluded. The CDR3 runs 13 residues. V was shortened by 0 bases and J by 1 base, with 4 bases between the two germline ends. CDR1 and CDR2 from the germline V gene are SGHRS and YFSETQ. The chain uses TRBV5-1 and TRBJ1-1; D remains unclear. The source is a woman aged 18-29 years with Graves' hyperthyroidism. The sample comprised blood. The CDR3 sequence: CASSLGPNTEAFF. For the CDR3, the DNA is TGCGCCAGCAGCTTGGGACCGAACACTGAAGCTTTCTTT.